This paragraph covers one T cell receptor (beta chain) sequence. Germline values: CDR1 MNHEY, CDR2 SMNVEV (reference sequence). The CDR3 runs to 14 residues. V shed 5 bases and J 5 bases; nucleotides not matched to a gene: 3. In the authors' methods: Reference gene primer amplification gave estimated nucleated cell counts. Data came from immunoSEQ multiplex PCR; TCRdb stores just in-frame clones and leaves some out. The V and J calls and clone size were taken over from that table, and D and trimming were inferred from the DNA. The repertoire has approximately 150,000 clones, approximately 88% of them found once; the top ten carry 1.5% to 2%. The data derive from a study of blood T cell repertoires in COVID-19.

The source of this sequence is a woman between 50 and 59 years old with acute or convalescent COVID-19. This chain links TRBV27 with TRBJ2-2, with 9 bases lining up with TRBD1. Sample: peripheral blood. In nucleotides, the CDR3 is TGTGCCAGCAGTCTCGGACAGGGGACCGGGGAGCTGTTTTTT. As protein: CASSLGQGTGELFF.